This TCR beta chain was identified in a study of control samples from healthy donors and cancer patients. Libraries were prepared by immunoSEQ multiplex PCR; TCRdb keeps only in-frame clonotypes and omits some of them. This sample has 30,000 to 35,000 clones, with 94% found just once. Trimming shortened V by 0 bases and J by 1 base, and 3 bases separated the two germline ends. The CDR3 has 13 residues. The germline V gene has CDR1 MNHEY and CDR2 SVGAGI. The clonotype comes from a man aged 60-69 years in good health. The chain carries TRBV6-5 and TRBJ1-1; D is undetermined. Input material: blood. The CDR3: CASSYSQNTEAFF. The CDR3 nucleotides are TGTGCCAGCAGTTACTCACAGAACACTGAAGCTTTCTTT.